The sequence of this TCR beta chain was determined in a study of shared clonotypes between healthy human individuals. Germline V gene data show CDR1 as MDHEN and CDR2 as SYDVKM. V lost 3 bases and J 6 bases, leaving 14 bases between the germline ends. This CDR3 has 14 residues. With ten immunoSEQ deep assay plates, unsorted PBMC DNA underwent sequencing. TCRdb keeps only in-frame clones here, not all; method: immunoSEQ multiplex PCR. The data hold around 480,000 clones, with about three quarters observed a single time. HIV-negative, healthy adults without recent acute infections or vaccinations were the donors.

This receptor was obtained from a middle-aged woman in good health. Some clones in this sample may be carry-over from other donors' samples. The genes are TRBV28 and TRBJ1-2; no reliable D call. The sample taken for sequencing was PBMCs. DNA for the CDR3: TGTGCCAGCAGTTTCGGTAGGGCCGGCGATGGCTACACCTTC. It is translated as CASSFGRAGDGYTF.